This record covers a single T cell receptor (beta chain). This specimen belongs to a study of cytomegalovirus exposure and HLA in healthy donors. The primer mix had 60 Vbeta and 13 Jbeta primers. Generated by immunoSEQ multiplex PCR, the TCRdb table keeps only in-frame clones and is missing some. The sample consists of 100,000 to 150,000 clones, approximately 78% of them appearing once. The CDR3 loop spans 11 amino acids. This TCR was recovered from a woman between 40 and 50 years old in good health and CMV-seropositive. This rearrangement joins TRBV21-1 to TRBJ2-1; TRBD1, the table's D call, lacks a check against the DNA. TRBV21-1 is shown as a pseudogene. The specimen sequenced was PBMCs. For the CDR3, the DNA is TGTGCCTTTAAGGGGCGTTTTGAGCAGTTCTTC. This codes for CAFKGRFEQFF.